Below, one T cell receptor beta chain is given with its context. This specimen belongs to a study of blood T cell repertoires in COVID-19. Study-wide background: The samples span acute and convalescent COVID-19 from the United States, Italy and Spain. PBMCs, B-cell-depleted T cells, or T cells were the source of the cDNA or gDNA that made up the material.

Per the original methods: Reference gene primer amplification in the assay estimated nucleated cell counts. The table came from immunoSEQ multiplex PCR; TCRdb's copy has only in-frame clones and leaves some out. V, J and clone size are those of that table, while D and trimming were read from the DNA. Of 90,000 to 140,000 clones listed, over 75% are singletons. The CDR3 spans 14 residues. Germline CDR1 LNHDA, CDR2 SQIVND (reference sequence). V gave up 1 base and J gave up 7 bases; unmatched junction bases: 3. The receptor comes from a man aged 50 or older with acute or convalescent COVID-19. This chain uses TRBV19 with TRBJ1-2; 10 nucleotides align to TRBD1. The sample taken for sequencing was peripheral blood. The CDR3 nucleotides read TGTGCCAGTAGTATAGGACAGGGGGCTCGTGGCTACACCTTC. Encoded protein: CASSIGQGARGYTF.